Listed below are T cell receptor beta chains from one sample, sequenced in a study of blood T cell repertoires in COVID-19. The repertoire was sequenced with immunoSEQ multiplex PCR; TCRdb's copy has only in-frame clones and lacks some. The sample consists of around 200,000 clones, approximately 85% of them appearing once. The sequencing sample was made of PBMCs or T cells enriched from blood (not recorded which). These receptors came from a middle-aged man with acute COVID-19. Both conserved end residues are part of each CDR3. A D gene is named only where the DNA matches it firmly. Clone size is not always given. Where it is, it says once, few, many or a class for expanded clones.

D: TRBD1
J: TRBJ2-3
size: NA
V: TRBV6-4
CDR3: CASSEGTAGEDTQYF
DNA: TGTGCCAGCAGTGAGGGGACAGCCGGCGAGGATACGCAGTATTTT

D: NA
J: TRBJ2-7
size: NA
V: TRBV10-3
CDR3: CAISESGGSYEQYF
DNA: TGTGCCATCAGTGAGTCCGGAGGCTCCTACGAGCAGTACTTC

D: NA
J: TRBJ1-2
size: NA
V: TRBV4-1
CDR3: CASSQPTGSPANGYTF
DNA: TGCGCCAGCAGCCAGCCCACCGGGAGCCCTGCTAATGGCTACACCTTC

D: NA
J: TRBJ2-7
size: NA
V: TRBV13
CDR3: CASSRQGHNEQYF
DNA: TGTGCCAGCAGCCGGCAGGGTCACAACGAGCAGTACTTC

D: NA
J: TRBJ1-1
size: NA
V: TRBV7-9
CDR3: CASSLAEKNTEAFF
DNA: TGTGCCAGCAGCTTAGCGGAGAAGAACACTGAAGCTTTCTTT

D: NA
J: TRBJ1-5
size: NA
V: TRBV28
CDR3: CASTQWGGGQPQHF
DNA: TGTGCCAGCACCCAGTGGGGGGGCGGACAGCCCCAGCATTTT

D: TRBD1
J: TRBJ1-5
size: NA
V: TRBV5-1
CDR3: CASSWTGNQPQHF
DNA: TGCGCCAGCAGCTGGACAGGGAATCAGCCCCAGCATTTT

D: TRBD2
J: TRBJ2-7
size: NA
V: TRBV6-5
CDR3: CASSPTSKHYEQYF
DNA: TGTGCCAGCAGCCCGACTAGCAAGCACTACGAGCAGTACTTC

D: TRBD1
J: TRBJ2-7
size: NA
V: TRBV2
CDR3: CASSQGTGVEEQYF
DNA: TGTGCCAGCAGTCAAGGGACAGGGGTGGAGGAGCAGTACTTC

D: NA
J: TRBJ1-1
size: NA
V: TRBV7-3
CDR3: CASSPPGAGETEAFF
DNA: TGTGCCAGCAGCCCACCCGGAGCCGGGGAAACTGAAGCTTTCTTT

D: TRBD2
J: TRBJ2-3
size: NA
V: TRBV28
CDR3: CASRGRGDDTDTQYF
DNA: TGTGCCAGCAGGGGTCGGGGGGACGACACAGATACGCAGTATTTT

D: NA
J: TRBJ1-2
size: NA
V: TRBV19
CDR3: CASSNRNYGYTF
DNA: TGTGCCAGTAGTAACAGGAACTATGGCTACACCTTC

D: TRBD2
J: TRBJ2-5
size: NA
V: TRBV2
CDR3: CASHGLLAGDTETQYF
DNA: TGTGCCTCTCATGGCTTACTAGCGGGAGACACCGAGACCCAGTACTTC

D: NA
J: TRBJ2-7
size: NA
V: TRBV11-1
CDR3: CASSLGSQRFSYEQYF
DNA: TGTGCCAGCAGCTTAGGGTCGCAACGGTTCTCCTACGAGCAGTACTTC

D: NA
J: TRBJ2-5
size: NA
V: TRBV28
CDR3: CASSTAFRGPQETQYF
DNA: TGTGCCAGCAGTACTGCCTTCAGAGGGCCTCAAGAGACCCAGTACTTC

D: NA
J: TRBJ2-5
size: NA
V: TRBV5-4
CDR3: CASSSGGNQETQYF
DNA: TGTGCCAGCAGTTCAGGGGGGAACCAAGAGACCCAGTACTTC

D: NA
J: TRBJ2-7
size: NA
V: TRBV5-1
CDR3: CASRQAELYEQYF
DNA: TGCGCCAGCAGACAAGCGGAGCTCTACGAGCAGTACTTC

D: NA
J: TRBJ2-3
size: NA
V: TRBV9
CDR3: CASSVAGPAEDTQYF
DNA: TGTGCCAGCAGCGTTGCGGGACCCGCGGAAGATACGCAGTATTTT

D: NA
J: TRBJ2-1
size: NA
V: TRBV7-2
CDR3: CASSNLMRVMFF
DNA: TGTGCCAGCAGCAATCTAATGAGGGTTATGTTCTTC

D: TRBD1
J: TRBJ2-7
size: once
V: TRBV7-9
CDR3: CASSGQQGAPRYEQYF
DNA: TGTGCCAGCAGCGGACAACAGGGGGCGCCCCGCTACGAGCAGTACTTC

D: NA
J: TRBJ2-4
size: NA
V: TRBV9
CDR3: CASSVGGAALAKNIQYF
DNA: TGTGCCAGCAGCGTAGGGGGAGCCGCGCTAGCCAAAAACATTCAGTACTTC

D: TRBD2
J: TRBJ2-7
size: NA
V: TRBV30
CDR3: CAWQRGTSGYF
DNA: TGTGCCTGGCAACGAGGTACTAGCGGGTACTTC

D: NA
J: TRBJ2-7
size: NA
V: TRBV3-1/TRBV3-2
CDR3: CASSQDSGTSLSHF
DNA: TGTGCCAGCAGCCAAGATTCGGGGACATCTCTCTCGCACTTC